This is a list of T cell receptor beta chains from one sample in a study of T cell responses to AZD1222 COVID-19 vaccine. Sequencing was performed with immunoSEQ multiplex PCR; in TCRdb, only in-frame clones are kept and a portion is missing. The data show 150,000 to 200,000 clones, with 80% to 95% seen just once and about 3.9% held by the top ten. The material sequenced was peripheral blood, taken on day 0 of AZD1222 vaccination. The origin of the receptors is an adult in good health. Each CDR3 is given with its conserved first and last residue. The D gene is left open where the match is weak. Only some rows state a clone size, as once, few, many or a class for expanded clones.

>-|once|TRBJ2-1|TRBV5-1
CASSLDADYNEQFF
TGCGCCAGCAGCTTGGACGCGGACTACAATGAGCAGTTCTTC
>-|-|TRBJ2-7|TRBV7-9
CASSLQGYEQYF
TGTGCCAGCAGCTTACAGGGTTACGAGCAGTACTTC
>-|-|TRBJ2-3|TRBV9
CASSVTSGADTQYF
TGTGCCAGCAGCGTAACCAGCGGAGCAGATACGCAGTATTTT
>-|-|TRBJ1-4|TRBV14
CASSQEAANEKLFF
TGTGCCAGCAGCCAAGAGGCGGCTAATGAAAAACTGTTTTTT
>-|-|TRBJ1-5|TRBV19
CTSSIITGFSNQPQHF
TGTACCAGTAGTATAATTACAGGCTTTAGCAATCAGCCCCAGCATTTT
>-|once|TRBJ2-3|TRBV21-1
CASSKVSGSVDVTQYF
TGTGCCAGCAGCAAAGTTAGCGGGAGTGTGGATGTTACGCAGTATTTT
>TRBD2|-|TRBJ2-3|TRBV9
CASSGSSGVRTDTQYF
TGTGCCAGCAGCGGGTCTAGCGGGGTGCGCACAGATACGCAGTATTTT
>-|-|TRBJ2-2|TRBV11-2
CAVGAGTNTGELFF
TGTGCCGTCGGGGCAGGGACGAACACCGGGGAGCTGTTTTTT
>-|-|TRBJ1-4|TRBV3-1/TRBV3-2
CASSQSGLRSTNEKLFF
TGTGCCAGCAGCCAATCCGGACTGAGGTCAACTAATGAAAAACTGTTTTTT
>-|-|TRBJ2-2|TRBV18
CASSPPRGAENTGELFF
TGTGCCAGCTCACCTCCCAGGGGAGCGGAGAACACCGGGGAGCTGTTTTTT
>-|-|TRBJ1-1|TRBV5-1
CASSVLQGVNTEAFF
TGCGCCAGCAGCGTCCTACAGGGAGTGAACACTGAAGCTTTCTTT
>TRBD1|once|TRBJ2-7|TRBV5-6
CASSFLGTAAYEQYF
TGTGCCAGCAGTTTTCTAGGGACAGCAGCCTACGAGCAGTACTTC
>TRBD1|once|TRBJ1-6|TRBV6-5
CASSPDRGSSPLHF
TGTGCCAGCAGTCCCGACAGGGGATCGTCACCCCTCCACTTT
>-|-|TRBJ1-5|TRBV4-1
CASSQESLYQPQHF
TGCGCCAGCAGCCAAGAGAGCTTATATCAGCCCCAGCATTTT
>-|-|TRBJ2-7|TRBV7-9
CASSSSAGYEQYF
TGTGCCAGCAGCTCCAGCGCGGGGTACGAGCAGTACTTC
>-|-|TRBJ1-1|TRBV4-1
CASSQGIGIIWPEAFF
TGCGCCAGCAGCCAAGGCATAGGGATAATCTGGCCTGAAGCTTTCTTT
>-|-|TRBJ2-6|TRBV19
CASSWQVASGANVLTF
TGTGCCAGTAGTTGGCAGGTTGCCTCTGGGGCCAACGTCCTGACTTTC
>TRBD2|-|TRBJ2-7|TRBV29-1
CSVVKGGTANEQYF
TGCAGCGTTGTAAAGGGAGGGACGGCTAACGAGCAGTACTTC
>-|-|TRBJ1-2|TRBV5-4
CASSSWSGQDSGYTF
TGTGCCAGCAGCTCGTGGAGCGGGCAGGACTCTGGCTACACCTTC
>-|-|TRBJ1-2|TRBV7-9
CASSLGREGYGYTF
TGTGCCAGCAGCTTGGGCAGGGAAGGTTATGGCTACACCTTC
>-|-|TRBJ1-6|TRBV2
CASAGYERVSPLHF
TGTGCCAGCGCCGGGTACGAAAGGGTGTCACCCCTCCACTTT
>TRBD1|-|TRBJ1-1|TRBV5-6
CASSYRGTNTEAFF
TGTGCCAGCAGCTACAGGGGGACGAACACTGAAGCTTTCTTT
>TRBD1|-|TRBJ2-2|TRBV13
CASSSPGQGLNTGELFF
TGTGCCAGCAGCTCCCCGGGACAGGGGTTGAACACCGGGGAGCTGTTTTTT
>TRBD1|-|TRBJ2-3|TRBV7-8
CASSLGDRLFTDTQYF
TGTGCCAGCAGCTTAGGGGACAGACTTTTCACAGATACGCAGTATTTT
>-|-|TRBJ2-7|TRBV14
CASSQLSGVNEQYF
TGTGCCAGCAGCCAATTATCCGGGGTGAACGAGCAGTACTTC
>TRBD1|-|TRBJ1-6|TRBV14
CASSRGTAYNSPLHF
TGTGCCAGCAGCCGCGGGACAGCCTATAATTCACCCCTCCACTTT
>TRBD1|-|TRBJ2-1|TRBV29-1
CSVWGGQGFNEQFF
TGCAGCGTTTGGGGGGGACAGGGTTTTAATGAGCAGTTCTTC
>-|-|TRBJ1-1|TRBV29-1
CSVRGTTEAFF
TGCAGCGTCCGAGGGACCACTGAAGCTTTCTTT
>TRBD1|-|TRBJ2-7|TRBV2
CASSARDSSYEQYF
TGTGCCAGCAGTGCACGGGACAGTTCCTACGAGCAGTACTTC
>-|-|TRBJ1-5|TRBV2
CASRADRLSNQPQHF
TGTGCCAGCAGGGCCGACAGACTCAGCAATCAGCCCCAGCATTTT
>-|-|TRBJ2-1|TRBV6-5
CASSSVSGSSYNEQFF
TGTGCCAGCAGTTCAGTTAGCGGAAGCTCCTACAATGAGCAGTTCTTC
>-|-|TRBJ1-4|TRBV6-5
CASRVDGNEKLFF
TGTGCCAGCAGAGTGGACGGTAATGAAAAACTGTTTTTT
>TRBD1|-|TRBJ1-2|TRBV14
CASSQGQGRFYGYTF
TGTGCCAGCAGCCAAGGACAGGGGCGCTTTTATGGCTACACCTTC
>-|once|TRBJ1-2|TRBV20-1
CSASPPDQYGYTF
TGCAGTGCTAGTCCACCAGACCAGTATGGCTACACCTTC
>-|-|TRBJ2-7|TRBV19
CASSPSPYEQYF
TGTGCCAGTAGTCCCTCGCCGTACGAGCAGTACTTC
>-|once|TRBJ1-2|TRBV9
CASSVAGGPNYGYTF
TGTGCCAGCAGCGTGGCCGGGGGACCTAACTATGGCTACACCTTC
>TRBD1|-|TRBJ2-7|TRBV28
CASVRGLSHEQYF
TGTGCCAGCGTCAGGGGGCTTAGCCACGAGCAGTACTTC
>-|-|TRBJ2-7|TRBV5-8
CASSHAAYEQYF
TGTGCCAGCAGCCACGCAGCCTACGAGCAGTACTTC
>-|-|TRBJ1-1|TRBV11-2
CASSLVSLGNPEAFF
TGTGCCAGCAGCTTAGTCTCCTTGGGGAACCCTGAAGCTTTCTTT
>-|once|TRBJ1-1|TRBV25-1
CASMGVRGTEAFF
TGTGCCAGCATGGGGGTCAGGGGCACTGAAGCTTTCTTT
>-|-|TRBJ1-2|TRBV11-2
CANSVEQATYGYTF
TGTGCCAACTCCGTAGAGCAGGCCACCTATGGCTACACCTTC
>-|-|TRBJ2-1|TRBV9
CASSVATMTGGRGYNEQFF
TGTGCCAGCAGCGTAGCTACTATGACAGGTGGTCGGGGTTACAATGAGCAGTTCTTC
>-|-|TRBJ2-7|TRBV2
CASSVRGLSSYEQYF
TGTGCCAGCAGTGTGCGCGGCTTAAGCTCCTACGAGCAGTACTTC
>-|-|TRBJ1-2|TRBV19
CASSISPVKADGYTF
TGTGCCAGTAGTATATCGCCCGTAAAGGCGGATGGCTACACCTTC